Below are 19 T cell receptor beta chains sequenced from a single sample in a study of shared clonotypes between healthy human individuals. Only in-frame clones appear in the TCRdb table, and some are missing; sequencing was by immunoSEQ multiplex PCR. Altogether about 580,000 clones are present, 98% being singletons, with the ten largest covering 0.25% to 0.35%. It was CD45RO-negative cells, positively selected for CCR7, that made up naive CD8 cells, with terminally differentiated effector memory CD45RA+ cells excluded. Sequenced sample: naive CD8+ T cells sorted from blood. The receptors shown here come from a man aged 30 to 45 in good health.

The V and J genes are TRBV28 and TRBJ2-2; D is uncertain. The CDR3 loop spans 15 amino acids. Between the trimmed V and J ends, which lost 6 bases and 7 bases, there was a span of 18 bases. The germline V gene has CDR1 MDHEN and CDR2 SYDVKM. The CDR3, as DNA: TGTGCCAGCAGCCCCCTGGAAGGGCCCGGCGGGGAGCTGTTTTTT. Translation: CASSPLEGPGGELFF.

V gene TRBV7-2 combines with J gene TRBJ2-7; 9 nucleotides match TRBD1. The junction had 9 bases not matched to a gene; V was cut back by 5 bases and J by 4 bases. The CDR3 contains 15 residues. CDR1 is SGHTA, CDR2 FQGNSA, per germline. CDR3 coding DNA: TGTGCCAGCAGCCCCTGGGACAGGGCCCCTTACGAGCAGTACTTC. It translates to CASSPWDRAPYEQYF.

The gene calls are TRBV5-1 and TRBJ1-1; D unclear. Germline CDR1 SGHRS, CDR2 YFSETQ. Trimming stripped 1 base from V and 1 base from J, with 8 bases between. CDR3 length equals 14 residues. As DNA, the CDR3 is TGCGCCAGCAGCTTGCCCTCCCAGAACACTGAAGCTTTCTTT. This translates into CASSLPSQNTEAFF.

V gene TRBV11-2 combines with J gene TRBJ2-1, with 10 bases lining up with TRBD2. Losses at the gene ends were 0 bases for V and 7 bases for J; bases not matched to a gene: 6. CDR1 is SGHAT and CDR2 is FQNNGV in the germline V gene. The CDR3 totals 16 residues. CDR3 sequence: CASSLEASGSKNEQFF. CDR3 coding DNA: TGTGCCAGCAGCTTAGAGGCTAGCGGGAGTAAGAATGAGCAGTTCTTC.

This chain connects TRBV27 to TRBJ2-7; D not certain. The V gene's germline CDR1 is MNHEY and CDR2 SMNVEV (reference sequence). V shed 5 bases and J shed 2 bases, with 13 bases lying between them. The CDR3 is 14 residues long. The DNA of the CDR3 is TGTGCCAGCAGTCCCCGTGGCGCTGCCTACGAGCAGTACTTC. Amino acids: CASSPRGAAYEQYF.

The sample holds one count of this clone. The chain links TRBV5-1 to TRBJ2-5; no definite D call. Trimming shortened V by 0 bases and J by 11 bases, and 14 bases separated the two germline ends. This CDR3 contains 13 residues. Germline CDR1 SGHRS, CDR2 YFSETQ. The CDR3 region is CASSLGSPDFQYF. The CDR3 bases are TGCGCCAGCAGCTTGGGTTCCCCCGATTTTCAGTACTTC.

The V and J genes are TRBV11-2 and TRBJ2-1; D gene ambiguous. Germline CDR1 and CDR2: SGHAT and FQNNGV. The CDR3 totals 17 residues. With 3 bases removed from V and 1 base from J, the gap between germline ends came to 16 bases. Here the CDR3 reads CASSFVERRFSYNEQFF. The DNA for the CDR3 is TGTGCCAGCAGCTTTGTAGAGAGGAGATTTTCCTACAATGAGCAGTTCTTC.

The genes are TRBV27 and TRBJ2-7; D may match TRBD1 or TRBD2 (5 bases each). This CDR3 is built from 14 residues. The germline V gene encodes CDR1 MNHEY and CDR2 SMNVEV (reference sequence). The V end lost 4 bases, the J end lost 2 bases, and 12 bases lay between the germline ends. The CDR3 here is CASSSKRGAYEQYF. In nucleotides, the CDR3 is TGTGCCAGCAGTTCGAAGAGAGGGGCCTACGAGCAGTACTTC.

V is TRBV29-1 and J is TRBJ1-3; 7 nucleotides agree with TRBD1. After removal of 6 bases from V and 3 bases from J, the junction contained 5 bases not matched to a gene. Looked up from germline, CDR1 is SQVTM and CDR2 is ANQGSEA. CDR3 length: 13 residues. CDR3 sequence: CSVNDRDGNTIYF. CDR3 coding DNA: TGCAGCGTCAATGACAGGGATGGAAACACCATATATTTT.

V is TRBV27 and J is TRBJ2-1; 11 bases agree with TRBD2. The V gene's germline CDR1 is MNHEY and CDR2 SMNVEV (reference sequence). CDR3 length: 16 amino acids. The V gene end was trimmed by 5 bases and the J gene end by 3 bases; junction bases not matched to a gene: 6. DNA for the CDR3: TGTGCCAGCAGTATTAGCGGGAGGGTTAGCTACAATGAGCAGTTCTTC. The encoded protein is CASSISGRVSYNEQFF.

This sequence joins TRBV10-2 and TRBJ2-3, with D tentatively TRBD2 (6 bases). Germline V gene sequence: CDR1 WSHSY, CDR2 SAAADI. Between the trimmed V and J ends, which lost 6 bases and 4 bases, there was a span of 23 bases. The CDR3 contains 17 residues. The CDR3 is CASRLAWGDAISDTQYF. Written as DNA, the CDR3 is TGCGCCAGCAGATTGGCGTGGGGGGACGCAATATCAGATACGCAGTATTTT.

The rearrangement links TRBV28 to TRBJ2-3, with D uncertain. Germline lookup yields CDR1 MDHEN and CDR2 SYDVKM. This CDR3 has 15 amino acids. Trimming took 2 bases from V and 0 from J, leaving 9 bases between them. CDR3 DNA sequence: TGTGCCAGCAGTTTAATTCAGACTAGCACAGATACGCAGTATTTT. Protein product: CASSLIQTSTDTQYF.

V and J are TRBV11-2 and TRBJ1-1; D remains ambiguous. The V and J ends lost 9 bases and 0 bases respectively, with 11 bases between them. Germline loops: CDR1 SGHAT, CDR2 FQNNGV. There are 13 residues in the CDR3. The CDR3 protein is CASGGRMNTEAFF. CDR3 in DNA: TGTGCCAGTGGAGGCAGAATGAACACTGAAGCTTTCTTT.

The chain is built from TRBV7-8 and TRBJ1-1; 7 nucleotides line up with TRBD1. Germline V gene sequence: CDR1 SGHVS, CDR2 FQNEAQ. V trimming: 1 base; J trimming: 5 bases; junction bases outside the gene matches: 4. This CDR3 comprises 14 residues. The CDR3 region is CASSLVADRTEAFF. The CDR3 region has the DNA TGTGCCAGCAGCTTAGTTGCGGACAGGACTGAAGCTTTCTTT.

The J gene is TRBJ2-7, the V gene TRBV6-5; D remains ambiguous. Trimming removed 0 bases at V and 6 bases at J, with 12 bases between. Germline lookup yields CDR1 MNHEY and CDR2 SVGAGI. The CDR3 sequence is 14 residues long. CDR3 residues: CASSYSPMALEQYF. The CDR3 DNA is TGTGCCAGCAGTTACTCTCCTATGGCCCTCGAGCAGTACTTC.

The V gene is TRBV4-3, the J gene TRBJ2-3, with a possible D match to TRBD1 (6 bases). The V gene lost 4 bases and the J gene lost 4 bases, with 15 bases spanning the gap. Per germline, CDR1 LGHNA and CDR2 YSLEER. This CDR3 region has 15 residues. The CDR3 nucleotides read TGCGCCAGCAGCCGAATCAAAGCAGGGGCAGATACGCAGTATTTT. Its translation is CASSRIKAGADTQYF.

J is TRBJ2-3 and V is TRBV10-3; D not certain. V was pared by 0 bases and J by 3 bases, with 7 bases between. There are 14 residues in the CDR3. Germline loops: CDR1 ENHRY, CDR2 SYGVKD. The CDR3 region has the DNA TGTGCCATCAGTGAGTCGACTTGGACAGATACGCAGTATTTT. Protein: CAISESTWTDTQYF.

The V call is TRBV4-1, the J call TRBJ2-5; 10 bases agree with TRBD2. The ends lost 0 bases at V and 4 bases at J; junction bases unmatched: 11. Germline V gives CDR1 MGHRA, CDR2 YSYEKL. CDR3 length: 18 residues. CDR3 sequence (DNA): TGCGCCAGCAGCCAAGATGGCGAAGCGGGAGGGAGGGTAGAGACCCAGTACTTC. Translation: CASSQDGEAGGRVETQYF.

The V call is TRBV27, the J call TRBJ2-7; a weak D match, TRBD2 (6 bases). Trimming took off 7 bases at V and 0 bases at J, with 10 bases between the two ends. Germline assignment: CDR1 MNHEY and CDR2 SMNVEV (reference sequence). This CDR3 contains 13 residues. For the CDR3, the DNA is TGTGCCAGCATGGGGGGTGTCTCCTACGAGCAGTACTTC. It specifies CASMGGVSYEQYF.